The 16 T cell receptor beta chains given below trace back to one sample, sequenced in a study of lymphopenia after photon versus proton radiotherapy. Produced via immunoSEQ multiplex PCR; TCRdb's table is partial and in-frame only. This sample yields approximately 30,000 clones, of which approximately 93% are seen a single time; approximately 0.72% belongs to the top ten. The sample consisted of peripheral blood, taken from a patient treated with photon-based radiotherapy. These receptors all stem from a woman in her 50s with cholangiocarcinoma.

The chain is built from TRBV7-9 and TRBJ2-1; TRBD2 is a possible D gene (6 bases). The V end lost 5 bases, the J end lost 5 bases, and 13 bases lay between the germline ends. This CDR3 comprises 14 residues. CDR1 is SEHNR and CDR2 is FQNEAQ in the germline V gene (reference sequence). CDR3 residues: CASSALAWDNEQFF. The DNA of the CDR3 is TGTGCCAGCAGCGCACTAGCTTGGGACAATGAGCAGTTCTTC.

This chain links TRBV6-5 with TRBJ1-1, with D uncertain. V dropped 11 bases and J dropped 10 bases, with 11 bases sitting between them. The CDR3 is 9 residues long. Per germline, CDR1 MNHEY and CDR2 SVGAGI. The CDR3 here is CAAGRVAFF. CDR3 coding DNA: TGTGCCGCAGGCCGAGTAGCTTTCTTT.

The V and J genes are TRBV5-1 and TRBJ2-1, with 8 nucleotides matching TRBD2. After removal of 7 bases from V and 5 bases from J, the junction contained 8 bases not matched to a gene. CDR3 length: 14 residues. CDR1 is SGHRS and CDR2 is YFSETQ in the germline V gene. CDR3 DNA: TGCGCCAGCGCCGGGACTAGAGGAGACAATGAGCAGTTCTTC. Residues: CASAGTRGDNEQFF.

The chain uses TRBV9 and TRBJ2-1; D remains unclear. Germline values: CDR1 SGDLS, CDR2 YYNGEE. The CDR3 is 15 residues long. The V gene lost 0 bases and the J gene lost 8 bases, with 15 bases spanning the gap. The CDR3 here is CASSVGTSGWDEQFF. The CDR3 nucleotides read TGTGCCAGCAGCGTAGGGACCTCGGGCTGGGATGAGCAGTTCTTC.

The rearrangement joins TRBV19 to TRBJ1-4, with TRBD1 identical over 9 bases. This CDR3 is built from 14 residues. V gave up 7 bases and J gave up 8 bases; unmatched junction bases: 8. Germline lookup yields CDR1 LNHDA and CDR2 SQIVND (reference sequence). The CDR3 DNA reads TGTGCCAGTAATACCGGGACAGGGTTCGAAAAACTGTTTTTT. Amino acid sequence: CASNTGTGFEKLFF.

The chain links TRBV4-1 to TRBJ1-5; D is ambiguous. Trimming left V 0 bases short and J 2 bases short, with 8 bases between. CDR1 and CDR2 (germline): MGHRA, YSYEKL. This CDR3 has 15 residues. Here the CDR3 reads CASSQDLPGNQPQHF. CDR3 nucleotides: TGCGCCAGCAGCCAAGATCTTCCGGGCAATCAGCCCCAGCATTTT.

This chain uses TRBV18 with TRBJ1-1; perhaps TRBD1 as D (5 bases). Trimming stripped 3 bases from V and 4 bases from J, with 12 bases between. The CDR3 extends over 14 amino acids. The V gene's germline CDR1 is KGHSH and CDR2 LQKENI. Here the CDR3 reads CASSPLREGTEAFF. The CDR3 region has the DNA TGTGCCAGCTCACCGCTCAGGGAGGGCACTGAAGCTTTCTTT.

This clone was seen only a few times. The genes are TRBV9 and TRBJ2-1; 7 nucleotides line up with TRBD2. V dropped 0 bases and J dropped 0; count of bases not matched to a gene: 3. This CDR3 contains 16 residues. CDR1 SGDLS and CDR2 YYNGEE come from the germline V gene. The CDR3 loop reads CASSVVSGNSYNEQFF. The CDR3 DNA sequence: TGTGCCAGCAGCGTAGTAAGCGGGAACTCCTACAATGAGCAGTTCTTC. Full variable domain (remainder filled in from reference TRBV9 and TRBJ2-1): DSGVTQTPKHLITATGQRVTLRCSPRSGDLSVYWYQQSLDQGLQFLIQYYNGEERAKGNILERFSAQQFPDLHSELNLSSLELGDSALYFCASSVVSGNSYNEQFFGPGTRLTVL.

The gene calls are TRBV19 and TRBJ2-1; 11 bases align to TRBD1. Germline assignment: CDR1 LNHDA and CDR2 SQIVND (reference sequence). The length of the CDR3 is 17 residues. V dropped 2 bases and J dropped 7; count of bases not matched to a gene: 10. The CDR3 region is CASSINPGQGGFNEQFF. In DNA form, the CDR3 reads TGTGCCAGTAGTATAAACCCGGGACAGGGGGGTTTTAATGAGCAGTTCTTC.

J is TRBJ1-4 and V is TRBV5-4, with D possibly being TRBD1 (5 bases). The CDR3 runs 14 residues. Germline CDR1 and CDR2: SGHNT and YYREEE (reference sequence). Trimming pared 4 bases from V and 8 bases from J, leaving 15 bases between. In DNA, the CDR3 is TGTGCCAGCAGCACAAGAACGAGGGGCGAAAAACTGTTTTTT. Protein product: CASSTRTRGEKLFF.

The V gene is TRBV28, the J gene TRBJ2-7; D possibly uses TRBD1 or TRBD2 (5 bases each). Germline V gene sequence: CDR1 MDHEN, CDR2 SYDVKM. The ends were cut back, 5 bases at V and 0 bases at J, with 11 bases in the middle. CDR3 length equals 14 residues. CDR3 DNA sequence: TGTGCCAGCAGTGGGACCCCCAGCTCCTACGAGCAGTACTTC. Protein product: CASSGTPSSYEQYF. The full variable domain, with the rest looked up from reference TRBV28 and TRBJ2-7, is DVKVTQSSRYLVKRTGEKVFLECVQDMDHENMFWYRQDPGLGLRLIYFSYDVKMKEKGDIPEGYSVSREKKERFSLILESASTNQTSMYLCASSGTPSSYEQYFGPGTRLTVT.

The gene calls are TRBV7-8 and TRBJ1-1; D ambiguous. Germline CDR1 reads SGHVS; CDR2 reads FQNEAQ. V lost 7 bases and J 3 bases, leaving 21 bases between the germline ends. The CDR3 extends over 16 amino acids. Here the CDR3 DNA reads TGTGCCAGCACCAAACTGGGGTATCCGCGGTACACTGAAGCTTTCTTT. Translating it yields CASTKLGYPRYTEAFF.

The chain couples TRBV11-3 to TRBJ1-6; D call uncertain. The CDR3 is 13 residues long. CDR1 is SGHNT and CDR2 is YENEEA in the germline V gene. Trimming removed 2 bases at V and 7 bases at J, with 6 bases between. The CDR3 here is CASSLTENSPLHF. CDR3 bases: TGTGCCAGCAGCTTAACAGAGAATTCACCCCTCCACTTT.

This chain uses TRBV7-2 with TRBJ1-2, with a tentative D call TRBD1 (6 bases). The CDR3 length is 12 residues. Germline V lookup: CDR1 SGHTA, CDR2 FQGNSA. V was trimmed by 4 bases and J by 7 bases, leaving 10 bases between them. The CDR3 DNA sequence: TGTGCCAGCAGCTCGTACAGGGCTGGCTACACCTTC. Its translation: CASSSYRAGYTF.

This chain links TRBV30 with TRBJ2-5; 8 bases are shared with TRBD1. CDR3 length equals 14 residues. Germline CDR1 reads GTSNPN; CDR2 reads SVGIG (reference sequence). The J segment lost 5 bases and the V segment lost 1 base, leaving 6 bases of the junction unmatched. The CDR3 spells CAWSAGGMGETQYF. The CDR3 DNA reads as TGTGCCTGGAGTGCAGGGGGCATGGGGGAGACCCAGTACTTC.

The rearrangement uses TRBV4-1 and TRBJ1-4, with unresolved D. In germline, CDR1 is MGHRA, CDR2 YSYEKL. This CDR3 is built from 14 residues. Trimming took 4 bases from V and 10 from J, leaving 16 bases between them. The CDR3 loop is CASSLHWQEGKLFF. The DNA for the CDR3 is TGCGCCAGCAGCCTTCATTGGCAGGAGGGAAAACTGTTTTTT.